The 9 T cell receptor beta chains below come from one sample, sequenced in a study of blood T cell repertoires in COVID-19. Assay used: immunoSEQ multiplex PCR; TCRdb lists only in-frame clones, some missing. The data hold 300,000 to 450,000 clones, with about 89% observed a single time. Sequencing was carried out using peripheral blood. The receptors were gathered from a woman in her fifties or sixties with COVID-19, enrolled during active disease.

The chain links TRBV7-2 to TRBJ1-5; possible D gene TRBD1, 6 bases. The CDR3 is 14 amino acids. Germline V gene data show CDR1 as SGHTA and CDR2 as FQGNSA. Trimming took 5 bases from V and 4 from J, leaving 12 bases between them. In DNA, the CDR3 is TGTGCCAGCAGCGGGGGAGGGGGGAATCAGCCCCAGCATTTT. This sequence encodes CASSGGGGNQPQHF.

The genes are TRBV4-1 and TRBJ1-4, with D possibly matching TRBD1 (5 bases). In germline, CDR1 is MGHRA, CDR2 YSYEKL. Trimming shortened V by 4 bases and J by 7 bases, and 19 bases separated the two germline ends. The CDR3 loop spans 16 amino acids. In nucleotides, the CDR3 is TGCGCCAGCAGCCTAAAGGCGGGGGGGGTAGGTGAAAAACTGTTTTTT. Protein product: CASSLKAGGVGEKLFF.

CDR3 DNA: TGCGCCAGCAGCCAAGATAATTCCTATAATTCACCCCTCCACTTT. Translating gives CASSQDNSYNSPLHF. This chain links TRBV4-1 with TRBJ1-6; D gene unclear. The CDR3 is made up of 15 amino acids. In germline, CDR1 is MGHRA, CDR2 YSYEKL. V lost 0 bases, J lost 1 base, and 4 bases lay in between.

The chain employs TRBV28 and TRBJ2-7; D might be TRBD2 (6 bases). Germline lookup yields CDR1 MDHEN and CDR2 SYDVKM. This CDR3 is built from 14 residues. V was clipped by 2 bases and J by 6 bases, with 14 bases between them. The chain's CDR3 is CASSLDGGDREQYF. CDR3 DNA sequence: TGTGCCAGCAGTTTAGACGGAGGGGATCGCGAGCAGTACTTC.

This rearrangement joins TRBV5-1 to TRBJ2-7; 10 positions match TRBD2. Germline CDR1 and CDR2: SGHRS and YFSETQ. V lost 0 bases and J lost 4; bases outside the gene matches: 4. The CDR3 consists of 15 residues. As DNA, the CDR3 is TGCGCCAGCAGCTTGGAACCGACTAGCGGGTACGAGCAGTACTTC. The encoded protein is CASSLEPTSGYEQYF.

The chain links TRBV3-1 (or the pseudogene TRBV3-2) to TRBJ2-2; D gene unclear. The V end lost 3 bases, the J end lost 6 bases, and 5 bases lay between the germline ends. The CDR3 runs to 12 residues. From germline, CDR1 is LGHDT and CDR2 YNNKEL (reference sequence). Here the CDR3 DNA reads TGTGCCAGCAGCCAGTATTCCGGGGAGCTGTTTTTT. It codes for CASSQYSGELFF.

The CDR3 sequence: CASSHTRGTGELFF. CDR3 nucleotide sequence: TGTGCCAGCAGCCACACGAGGGGGACCGGGGAGCTGTTTTTT. V is TRBV5-4 and J is TRBJ2-2, with D possibly matching TRBD1 (6 bases). Trimming stripped 4 bases from V and 5 bases from J, with 12 bases between. Looked up from germline, CDR1 is SGHNT and CDR2 is YYREEE (reference sequence). The CDR3 is 14 amino acids.

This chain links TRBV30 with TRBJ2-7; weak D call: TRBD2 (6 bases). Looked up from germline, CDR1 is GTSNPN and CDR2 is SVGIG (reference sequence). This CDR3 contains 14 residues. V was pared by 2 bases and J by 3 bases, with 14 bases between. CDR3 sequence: CAWSLTGLSYEQYF. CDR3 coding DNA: TGTGCCTGGAGTTTAACGGGACTGAGCTACGAGCAGTACTTC.

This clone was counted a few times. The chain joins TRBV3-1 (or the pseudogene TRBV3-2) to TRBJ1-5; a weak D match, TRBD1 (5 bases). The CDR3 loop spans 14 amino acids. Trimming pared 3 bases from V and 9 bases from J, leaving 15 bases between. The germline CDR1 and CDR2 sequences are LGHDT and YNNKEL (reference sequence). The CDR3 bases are TGTGCCAGCAGCCAGATGGGGGGAGTGATGCCCCAGCATTTT. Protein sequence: CASSQMGGVMPQHF.